This TCR beta chain comes out of a study of beta chain features in type 1 diabetes. With 5 bases clipped from V and 5 bases from J, the junction kept 5 bases outside the gene matches. The CDR3 extends over 14 amino acids. Per germline, CDR1 LNHDA and CDR2 SQIVND (reference sequence). The entirety of the isolated RNA underwent reverse transcription, so expressed TCRB transcripts were sequenced. Clones were read by immunoSEQ multiplex PCR, and TCRdb kept only the in-frame ones, dropping some. Seen here are 40,000 or so clones, about half observed once, and the top ten hold roughly 2%. Sample: Tregs from blood. The clonotype comes from a woman aged 18-30 years in good health. The V and J genes are TRBV19 and TRBJ1-5; 8 positions match TRBD1. CDR3 sequence: CASSVGQGYQPQHF. The CDR3 DNA reads as TGTGCCAGTAGTGTAGGACAGGGTTATCAGCCCCAGCATTTT.